This entry lists 13 T cell receptor beta chains sequenced from one sample in a study of cytomegalovirus exposure and HLA in healthy donors. The PCR ran on 60 Vbeta and 13 Jbeta primers. The assay was immunoSEQ multiplex PCR, and TCRdb's table has in-frame clones only and misses some. Among about 150,000 clones, 80% were seen once, and the ten largest hold approximately 2.1%. The sequencing sample was made of PBMCs. The origin of the receptors is a man aged 30-40 years in good health and CMV-seronegative.

The V gene is TRBV5-6, the J gene TRBJ2-1; 8 positions agree with TRBD2. Germline CDR1 reads SGHDT; CDR2 reads YYEEEE. This CDR3 comprises 15 residues. Trimming removed 4 bases from V and 0 bases from J; junction bases left unmatched: 3. CDR3 in DNA: TGTGCCAGCAGCGAGAGCGGGAGCTCCTACAATGAGCAGTTCTTC. Translating gives CASSESGSSYNEQFF.

J is TRBJ2-3 and V is TRBV5-6; D is ambiguous. The CDR3 length is 16 residues. The V and J ends lost 5 bases and 2 bases respectively, with 18 bases between them. CDR1 is SGHDT, CDR2 YYEEEE, per germline. The CDR3 nucleotides read TGTGCCAGCAGTCTCAAGCCACGCTTGAACACAGATACGCAGTATTTT. Amino acid sequence: CASSLKPRLNTDTQYF.

J is TRBJ1-4 and V is TRBV9; the D is unclear. The CDR3 runs to 13 residues. CDR1 is SGDLS and CDR2 is YYNGEE in the germline V gene. Trimming took 3 bases from V and 8 from J, leaving 11 bases between them. The CDR3 protein is CASSGGLGEKLFF. The CDR3 DNA is TGTGCCAGCAGCGGCGGGCTGGGGGAAAAACTGTTTTTT.

The chain carries TRBV27 and TRBJ2-7; 7 bases map to TRBD1. The CDR3 is 13 amino acids. Trimming at V came to 7 bases and at J to 1 base, leaving 4 bases not matched to a gene. Germline CDR1 is MNHEY and CDR2 is SMNVEV (reference sequence). The CDR3 coding sequence is TGTGCCAGCACCAACAGGGGATCCTACGAGCAGTACTTC. It translates to CASTNRGSYEQYF.

The chain is built from TRBV9 and TRBJ1-4; D call uncertain. This CDR3 is 17 amino acids long. The V and J ends lost 0 bases and 0 bases respectively, with 12 bases between them. CDR1 is SGDLS, CDR2 YYNGEE, per germline. The CDR3 loop reads CASSVGPTAATNEKLFF. The CDR3 DNA reads TGTGCCAGCAGCGTAGGTCCCACAGCTGCAACTAATGAAAAACTGTTTTTT.

CDR3 sequence reads: CASSYEGQGSLFF. CDR3 nucleotides: TGTGCCAGCAGTTACGAAGGACAGGGCAGCCTGTTTTTT. The gene calls are TRBV6-5 and TRBJ1-4; TRBD1 aligns across 8 bases. J gave up 14 bases and V 2 bases, and 7 bases lay outside the gene matches. Germline-derived CDR1 and CDR2 are MNHEY and SVGAGI. The CDR3 extends over 13 amino acids.

This clone was seen only once. The chain is built from TRBV19 and TRBJ2-7, with 8 positions matching TRBD2. V was pared by 8 bases and J by 5 bases, with 14 bases of the junction left unmatched. Germline CDR1 is LNHDA and CDR2 is SQIVND (reference sequence). This CDR3 has 15 amino acids. CDR3 sequence reads: CASAPSGSIIHEQYF. The CDR3 bases are TGTGCCAGTGCCCCCAGCGGGAGCATAATACACGAGCAGTACTTC. The full variable domain, in which reference TRBV19 and TRBJ2-7 provide the parts outside the CDR3, is DGGITQSPKYLFRKEGQNVTLSCEQNLNHDAMYWYRQDPGQGLRLIYYSQIVNDFQKGDIAEGYSVSREKKESFPLTVTSAQKNPTAFYLCASAPSGSIIHEQYFGPGTRLTVT.

The rearrangement joins TRBV19 to TRBJ1-4, with 7 bases matching TRBD1. CDR3 length equals 13 residues. Trimming at V came to 4 bases and at J to 13 bases, leaving 9 bases not matched to a gene. Germline CDR1 reads LNHDA; CDR2 reads SQIVND (reference sequence). In DNA form, the CDR3 reads TGTGCCAGTAGTACTGGACAGGCCAGCCCACTGTTTTTT. It is translated as CASSTGQASPLFF.

This chain links TRBV9 with TRBJ2-6; 10 bases are a match to TRBD2. Per germline, CDR1 SGDLS and CDR2 YYNGEE. The CDR3 has 22 residues. The junction had 20 bases not matched to a gene; V was cut back by 3 bases and J by 2 bases. CDR3 loop: CASSGAWVAGGPHTAGANVLTF. As DNA, the CDR3 is TGTGCCAGCAGCGGAGCATGGGTAGCGGGAGGCCCTCATACTGCTGGGGCCAACGTCCTGACTTTC.

The chain combines TRBV5-4 with TRBJ1-5; unclear D gene. Germline lookup yields CDR1 SGHNT and CDR2 YYREEE (reference sequence). Trimming removed 6 bases at V and 6 bases at J, with 13 bases between. The CDR3 spans 13 residues. The CDR3 region is CASTRGPSQPQHF. In nucleotides, the CDR3 is TGTGCCAGCACCCGGGGTCCGAGTCAGCCCCAGCATTTT.

The gene calls are TRBV27 and TRBJ2-3; 11 bases match TRBD2. The germline V gene has CDR1 MNHEY and CDR2 SMNVEV (reference sequence). There are 18 residues in the CDR3. V shed 6 bases, J shed 4 bases, and the junction held 15 bases outside the gene matches. In DNA form, the CDR3 reads TGTGCCAGCAGCCGTTTAGCGGGAGGGATTGGAGAGGCAGATACGCAGTATTTT. It codes for CASSRLAGGIGEADTQYF.

The chain has TRBV10-1 and TRBJ2-3, with a possible D match to TRBD2 (5 bases). The CDR3 is made up of 15 amino acids. Germline CDR1 WNHNN, CDR2 SYGVQD (reference sequence). V shed 2 bases and J shed 1 base, with 10 bases lying between them. DNA of the CDR3: TGCGCCAGCAGTGAGGAGGCGGGCCGCACAGATACGCAGTATTTT. The encoded protein is CASSEEAGRTDTQYF.

The chain has TRBV4-1 and TRBJ2-1; D gene unclear. CDR3 length equals 14 residues. V was cut by 2 bases and J by 7 bases, with 12 bases left in between. The V gene's germline CDR1 is MGHRA and CDR2 YSYEKL. This CDR3 is CASSQYGGSNEQFF. CDR3 bases: TGCGCCAGCAGCCAATACGGCGGCAGTAATGAGCAGTTCTTC.